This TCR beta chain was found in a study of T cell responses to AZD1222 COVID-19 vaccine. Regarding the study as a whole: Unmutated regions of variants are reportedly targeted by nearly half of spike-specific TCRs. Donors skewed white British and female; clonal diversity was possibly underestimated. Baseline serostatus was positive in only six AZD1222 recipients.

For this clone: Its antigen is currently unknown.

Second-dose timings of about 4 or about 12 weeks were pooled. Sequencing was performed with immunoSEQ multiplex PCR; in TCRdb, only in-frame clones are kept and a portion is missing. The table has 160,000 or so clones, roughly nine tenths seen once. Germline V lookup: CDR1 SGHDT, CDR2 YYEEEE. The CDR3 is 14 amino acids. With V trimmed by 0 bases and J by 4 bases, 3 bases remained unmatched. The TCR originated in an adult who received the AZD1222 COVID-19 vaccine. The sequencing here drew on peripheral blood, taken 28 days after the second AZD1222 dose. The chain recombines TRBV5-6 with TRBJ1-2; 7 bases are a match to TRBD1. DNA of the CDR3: TGTGCCAGCAGCTTGGAGGGGGCAGGCTATGGCTACACCTTC. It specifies CASSLEGAGYGYTF. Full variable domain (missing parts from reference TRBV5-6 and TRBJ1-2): DAGVTQSPTHLIKTRGQQVTLRCSPKSGHDTVSWYQQALGQGPQFIFQYYEEEERQRGNFPDRFSGHQFPNYSSELNVNALLLGDSALYLCASSLEGAGYGYTFGSGTRLTVV.